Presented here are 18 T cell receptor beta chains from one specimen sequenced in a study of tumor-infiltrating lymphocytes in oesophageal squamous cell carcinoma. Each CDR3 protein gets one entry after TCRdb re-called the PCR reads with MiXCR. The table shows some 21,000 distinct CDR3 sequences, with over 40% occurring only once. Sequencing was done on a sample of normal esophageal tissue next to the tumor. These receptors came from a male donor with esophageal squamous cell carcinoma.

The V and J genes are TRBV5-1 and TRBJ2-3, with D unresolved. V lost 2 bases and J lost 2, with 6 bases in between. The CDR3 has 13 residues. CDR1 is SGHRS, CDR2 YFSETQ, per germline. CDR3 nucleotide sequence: TGCGCCAGCAGCTTACAGATCACAGATACGCAGTATTTT. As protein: CASSLQITDTQYF.

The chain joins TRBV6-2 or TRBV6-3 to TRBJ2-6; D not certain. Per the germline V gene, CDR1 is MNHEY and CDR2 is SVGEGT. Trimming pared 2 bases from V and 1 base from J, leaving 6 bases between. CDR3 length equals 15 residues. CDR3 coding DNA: TGTGCCAGCAGTTACGGGGTATCTGGGGCCAACGTCCTGACTTTC. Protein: CASSYGVSGANVLTF.

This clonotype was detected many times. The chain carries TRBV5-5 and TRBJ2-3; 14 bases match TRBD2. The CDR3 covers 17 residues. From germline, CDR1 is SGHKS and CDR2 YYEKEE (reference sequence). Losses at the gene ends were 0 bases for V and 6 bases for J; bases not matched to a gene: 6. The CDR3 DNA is TGTGCCAGCAGCTTGGCTCGGACTAGCGGGAGGAGTGATACGCAGTATTTT. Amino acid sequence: CASSLARTSGRSDTQYF. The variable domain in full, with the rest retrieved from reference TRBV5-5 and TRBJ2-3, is DAGVTQSPTHLIKTRGQQVTLRCSPISGHKSVSWYQQVLGQGPQFIFQYYEKEERGRGNFPDRFSARQFPNYSSELNVNALLLGDSALYLCASSLARTSGRSDTQYFGPGTRLTVL.

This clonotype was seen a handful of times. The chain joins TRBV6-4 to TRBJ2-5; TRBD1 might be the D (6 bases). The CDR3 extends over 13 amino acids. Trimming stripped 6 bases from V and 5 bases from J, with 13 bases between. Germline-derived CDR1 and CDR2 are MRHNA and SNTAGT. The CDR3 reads CASSRQVGETQYF. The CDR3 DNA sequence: TGTGCCAGCAGCCGACAGGTCGGGGAGACCCAGTACTTC.

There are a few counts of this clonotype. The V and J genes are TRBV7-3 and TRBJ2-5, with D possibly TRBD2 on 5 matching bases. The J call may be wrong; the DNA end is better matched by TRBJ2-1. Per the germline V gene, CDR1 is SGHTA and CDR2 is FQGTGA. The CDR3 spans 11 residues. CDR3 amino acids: CASSSGERQFF. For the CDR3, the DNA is TGTGCCAGCAGCTCCGGGGAGAGGCAGTTCTTC.

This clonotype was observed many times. The CDR3 coding sequence is TGTGCCAGCAGCCCTCGGGGAGCGGGAGGGATCACCGGGGAGCTGTTTTTT. Translated, it gives CASSPRGAGGITGELFF. The J gene is TRBJ2-2, the V gene TRBV11-2; 10 bases match TRBD2. CDR3 length: 17 residues. Germline values: CDR1 SGHAT, CDR2 FQNNGV. V lost 5 bases to trimming and J lost 4 bases; unmatched junction nucleotides: 10.

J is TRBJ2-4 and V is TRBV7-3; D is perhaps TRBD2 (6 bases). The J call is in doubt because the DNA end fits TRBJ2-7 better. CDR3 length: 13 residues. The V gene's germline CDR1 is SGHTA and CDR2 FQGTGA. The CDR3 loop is CASSPRRGYEQYF. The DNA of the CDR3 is TGTGCCAGCAGCCCTCGGAGGGGCTACGAGCAGTACTTC.

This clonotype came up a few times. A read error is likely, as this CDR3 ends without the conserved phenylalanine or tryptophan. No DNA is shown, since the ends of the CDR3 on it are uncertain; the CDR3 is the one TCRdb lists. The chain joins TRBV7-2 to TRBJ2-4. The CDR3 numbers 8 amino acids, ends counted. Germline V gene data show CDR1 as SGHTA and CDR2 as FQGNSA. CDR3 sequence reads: CASSFNSS.

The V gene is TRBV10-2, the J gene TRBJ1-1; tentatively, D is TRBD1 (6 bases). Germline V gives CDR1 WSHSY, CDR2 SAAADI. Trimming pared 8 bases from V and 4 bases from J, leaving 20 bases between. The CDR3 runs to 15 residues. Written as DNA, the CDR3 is TGCGCCAGCTGGGGCGTCCGGGACATCCGCACTGAAGCTTTCTTT. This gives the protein CASWGVRDIRTEAFF.

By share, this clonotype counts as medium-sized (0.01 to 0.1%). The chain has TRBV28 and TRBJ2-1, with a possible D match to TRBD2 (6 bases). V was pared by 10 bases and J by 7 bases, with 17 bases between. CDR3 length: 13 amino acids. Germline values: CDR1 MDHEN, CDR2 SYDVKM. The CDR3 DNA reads TGTGCCACGGAGGGGCGGAGGAGGAATGAGCAGTTCTTC. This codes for CATEGRRRNEQFF.

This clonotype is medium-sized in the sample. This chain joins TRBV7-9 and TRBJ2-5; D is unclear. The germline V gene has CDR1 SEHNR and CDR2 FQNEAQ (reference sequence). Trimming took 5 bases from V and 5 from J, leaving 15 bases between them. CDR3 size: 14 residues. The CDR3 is CASSQMAGWETQYF. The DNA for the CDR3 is TGTGCCAGCAGCCAAATGGCCGGTTGGGAGACCCAGTACTTC.

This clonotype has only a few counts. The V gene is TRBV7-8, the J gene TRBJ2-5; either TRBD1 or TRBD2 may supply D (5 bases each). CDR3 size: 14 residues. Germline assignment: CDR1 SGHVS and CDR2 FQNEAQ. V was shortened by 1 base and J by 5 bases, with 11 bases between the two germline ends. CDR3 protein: CASSLVGWGETQYF. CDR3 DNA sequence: TGTGCCAGCAGCTTAGTGGGTTGGGGGGAGACCCAGTACTTC.

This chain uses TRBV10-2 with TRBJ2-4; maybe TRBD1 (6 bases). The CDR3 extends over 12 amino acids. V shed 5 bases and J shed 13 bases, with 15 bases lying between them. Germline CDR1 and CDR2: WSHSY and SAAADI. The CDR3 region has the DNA TGCGCCAGCAGTATGCAAGGGGGTGAGCAGTACTTC. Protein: CASSMQGGEQYF.

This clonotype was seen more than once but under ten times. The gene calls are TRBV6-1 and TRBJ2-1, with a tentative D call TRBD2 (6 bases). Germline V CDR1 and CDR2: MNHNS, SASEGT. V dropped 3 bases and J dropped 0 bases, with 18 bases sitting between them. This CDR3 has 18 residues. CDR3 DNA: TGTGCCAGCAGTGAGGGTTCCGCGGGGCGCAGCTCCTACAATGAGCAGTTCTTC. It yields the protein CASSEGSAGRSSYNEQFF.

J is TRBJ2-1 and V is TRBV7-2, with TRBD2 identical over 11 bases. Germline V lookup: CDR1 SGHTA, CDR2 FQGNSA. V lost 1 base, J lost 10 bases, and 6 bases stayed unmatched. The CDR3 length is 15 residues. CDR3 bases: TGTGCCAGCAGCTTAGTAGCGGGGGGGCCTAGGGAGCAGTTCTTC. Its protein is CASSLVAGGPREQFF. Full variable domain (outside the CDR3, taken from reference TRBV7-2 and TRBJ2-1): GAGVSQSPSNKVTEKGKDVELRCDPISGHTALYWYRQSLGQGLEFLIYFQGNSAPDKSGLPSDRFSAERTGGSVSTLTIQRTQQEDSAVYLCASSLVAGGPREQFFGPGTRLTVL.

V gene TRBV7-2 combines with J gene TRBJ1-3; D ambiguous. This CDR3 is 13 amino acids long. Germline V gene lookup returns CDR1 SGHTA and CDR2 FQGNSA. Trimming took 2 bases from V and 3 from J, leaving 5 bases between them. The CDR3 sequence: CASSLIRGNTIYF. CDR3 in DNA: TGTGCCAGCAGCTTAATCCGTGGAAACACCATATATTTT.

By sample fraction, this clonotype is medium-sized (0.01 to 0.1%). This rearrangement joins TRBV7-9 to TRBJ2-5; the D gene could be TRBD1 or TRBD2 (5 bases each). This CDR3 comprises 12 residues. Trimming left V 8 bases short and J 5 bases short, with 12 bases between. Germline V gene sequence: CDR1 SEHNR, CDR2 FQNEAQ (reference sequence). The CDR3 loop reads CASVTEGETQYF. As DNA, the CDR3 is TGTGCCAGCGTGACCGAGGGGGAGACCCAGTACTTC.

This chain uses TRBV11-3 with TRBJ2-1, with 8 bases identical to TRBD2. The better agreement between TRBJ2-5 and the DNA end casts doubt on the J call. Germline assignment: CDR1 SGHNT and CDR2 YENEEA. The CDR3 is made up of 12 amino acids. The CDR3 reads CASRGLEETQYF. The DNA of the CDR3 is TGTGCCAGCAGGGGACTAGAAGAGACCCAGTACTTC.